This T cell receptor beta chain was documented in a study of glioma-infiltrating T cells after dendritic cell vaccination (dated by TCRdb to about 2016). A note on the overall study: A cohort of 15 or so glioblastoma patients from Phase I and II dendritic cell vaccination trials was included, of whom 9 were newly diagnosed and 6 had recurrent disease. Autologous tumor lysate-pulsed dendritic cell vaccination was administered to the patients between about 2002 and 2012. To make the vaccine, monocyte-derived dendritic cells were cultured for less than nine days with IL-4 and GM-CSF and then pulsed overnight with autologous tumor lysate. Patients received three intradermal dendritic cell vaccine injections at biweekly intervals in the arm below the axilla. In glioblastoma patients vaccinated with dendritic cells, deep sequencing of TCR beta CDR3 regions served to measure the amount of tumor-infiltrating lymphocytes and to compare repertoires between tumor and blood. Survival after dendritic cell vaccination was correlated with TCR sequencing metrics, such as TIL content and the overlap between tumor and blood repertoires. Study-level results and caveats: The cohort was small and heterogeneous, with few patients having full blood and tumor sets and even fewer initial-recurrent tumor pairs. After dendritic cell vaccination, a higher estimated pretreatment TIL content predicted longer time to progression and longer overall survival. TCR clonality showed no direct relationship with survival, which suggests that a diverse polyclonal response may be important. The TCR overlap response model with three groups was called speculative and said to need prospective validation.

On this clone itself: Its antigen specificity is not known. Base quality data are lacking; no much larger clone is found one base away.

The immunoSEQ assay amplified TCRB CDR3 regions from about 2 micrograms of genomic DNA, or from all available DNA when less than that amount was available. Multiplex PCR used 60 forward primers for TCR V beta segments and 13 reverse primers for J beta segments. To estimate reads per starting template, synthetic control templates were spiked into each sample at limiting dilution. Reads of 87 bp were generated by sequencing on the Illumina HiSeq System. The source study handled its data this way. To remove PCR and sequencing errors, closely related sequences were merged with a nearest neighbor algorithm. TCR overlap was measured as the percentage of unique tumor TCR beta sequences that were also present in the peripheral blood of the same patient. Here the immuneACCESS table is served through TCRdb, limited to in-frame sequences with V and J called. Missing clones are a known gap in these copies; in checked studies unresolved V genes cover under half, and the rest lacks a known reason. The DNA was the basis for D and trimming; V, J and clone size are from that table. For this sample the table gives 75,000 to 95,000 clones, of which 70% to 90% were detected only once. The ten largest clones add up to approximately 2.1% of the sample.

Read against the paper, the sample's time point label means: after dendritic cell vaccination, including at tumor progression/relapse. To be selected, patients needed enough residual fresh-frozen tumor tissue and more than two years of available survival data. Although molecular status otherwise differed among the glioblastoma patients, no patient had an isocitrate dehydrogenase mutation. PBMC collection took place before vaccination, two weeks after the third vaccination, and at tumor progression if progression occurred. The Qiagen DNeasy Blood extraction Kit was used for extraction of genomic DNA. Unmatched junction bases come to 4, with V trimmed by 6 bases and J by 2 bases. The CDR3 runs 15 residues from the cysteine to the phenylalanine. CDR3 DNA only is kept here, 45 bases in frame from base 1. The germline V gene sets CDR1 to SNHLY and CDR2 to FYNNEI.

The rearrangement combines TRBV2 with TRBJ1-5; 10 bases in between match TRBD1. This TCR was recovered from a human donor with glioblastoma. The sequencing here drew on blood, taken after dendritic cell vaccination. The nucleotide sequence reads as follows: TGTGCCAGCAGGTATGGGACAGGGGGCAATCAGCCCCAGCATTTT. The translation is CASRYGTGGNQPQHF.